The clone carrying this T cell receptor (beta chain) is medium-sized (0.01 to 0.1%) in the sample. The data originate from a study of metastatic and nonmetastatic thyroid tumors. Across the study: Across blood and tumor or nodule tissue, repertoires from malignant and benign thyroid patients were compared with one another.

Germline loops: CDR1 MNHEY, CDR2 SVGEGT. V lost 6 bases to trimming and J lost 4 bases; unmatched junction nucleotides: 10. CDR3 length equals 15 residues. Patients underwent thyroid surgery, and none had received any treatment before it. TCRdb called clones again from the PCR reads with MiXCR. The repertoire holds 15,000 to 20,000 clones, with less than 35% as singletons. The V gene is TRBV6-2 or TRBV6-3, the J gene TRBJ1-2; 8 bases map to TRBD1. The receptor comes from a female donor with papillary thyroid cancer or a benign thyroid nodule (not recorded which). Some clones in this sample may be carry-over from other donors' samples. The sample taken for sequencing was tumor tissue. The chain's CDR3 is CASSPGGRPVYGYTF. CDR3 nucleotide sequence: TGTGCCAGCAGCCCAGGGGGCCGGCCAGTCTATGGCTACACCTTC.